These 27 T cell receptor beta chains were all obtained from the same sample, sequenced in a study of glioma-infiltrating T cells. TCR alpha and beta CDR3 regions were amplified from RNA using iRepertoire nested multiplex PCR. TCRdb reprocessed the multiplex PCR reads with MiXCR, giving one entry per CDR3 protein. The sample yields about 110,000 distinct CDR3 sequences, approximately 26% seen once. The sequencing input was glioma tissue, nonneoplastic brain tissue, or PBMCs (not recorded which). The receptors stem from a human donor with low-grade glioma or glioblastoma, undergoing nonglioma brain surgery, or in good health (not recorded which).

Concerning this clonotype itself: This may arise from a read error, as a much more abundant clone is one base away. The gene calls are TRBV2 and TRBJ2-3; D is unclear. The germline gives CDR1 SNHLY, CDR2 FYNNEI. V gave up 8 bases and J gave up 2 bases, with 8 bases separating them. This CDR3 has 12 amino acids. In nucleotides, the CDR3 is TGTGCCAGCCCTAGGACCACAGATACGCAGTATTTT. Translating gives CASPRTTDTQYF.

About this clonotype: Since a much larger clone is just one base distant, this may be a read error. V gene TRBV7-6 combines with J gene TRBJ2-5; either TRBD1 or TRBD2 may supply D (5 bases each). The germline V gene encodes CDR1 SGHVS and CDR2 FNYEAQ. The CDR3 contains 16 residues. This CDR3 reads CASSLEGTLMGETRYF. The CDR3 DNA is TGTGCCAGCAGCTTAGAGGGGACCCTGATGGGAGAGACCCGGTACTTC.

This clonotype was detected many times. The gene calls are TRBV4-3 and TRBJ1-5; 10 bases line up with TRBD1. V gave up 0 bases and J gave up 11 bases; unmatched junction bases: 7. Germline CDR1 is LGHNA and CDR2 is YSLEER. The CDR3 spans 15 residues. The CDR3 loop reads CASSQDRQGAKSQHF. For the CDR3, the DNA is TGCGCCAGCAGCCAAGATCGACAGGGGGCAAAGTCCCAGCATTTT.

The chain combines TRBV27 with TRBJ1-1, with D tentatively TRBD1 (5 bases). The CDR3 length is 14 residues. Germline CDR1 reads MNHEY; CDR2 reads SMNVEV (reference sequence). Trimming shortened V by 3 bases and J by 6 bases, and 14 bases separated the two germline ends. CDR3 sequence (DNA): TGTGCCAGCAGTTTCGACAGCCCCCACGCTGAAGCTTTCTTT. It translates to CASSFDSPHAEAFF.

This clonotype was observed at least ten times. V usage is TRBV6-1 and J usage is TRBJ2-7; D possibly uses TRBD1 or TRBD2 (5 bases each). The V gene's germline CDR1 is MNHNS and CDR2 SASEGT. The CDR3 is 15 amino acids. Trimming stripped 5 bases from V and 4 bases from J, with 18 bases between. Here the CDR3 reads CASSSTAGGVYEQYF. For the CDR3, the DNA is TGTGCCAGCAGTTCGACAGCTGGGGGAGTTTACGAGCAGTACTTC.

This clonotype came up many times. The genes are TRBV19 and TRBJ1-1; a weak D match, TRBD1 (6 bases). The CDR3 consists of 16 residues. The germline CDR1 and CDR2 sequences are LNHDA and SQIVND (reference sequence). V shed 5 bases and J shed 3 bases, with 19 bases lying between them. For the CDR3, the DNA is TGTGCCAGTAGTCTCACCTTGACACCAGGGGACACTGAAGCTTTCTTT. It translates to CASSLTLTPGDTEAFF.

Many counts were recorded for this clonotype. The chain uses TRBV7-2 and TRBJ1-1; 11 bases are shared with TRBD1. The CDR3 is 16 amino acids. Germline CDR1 and CDR2: SGHTA and FQGNSA. J gave up 6 bases and V 5 bases, and 11 bases lay outside the gene matches. The DNA of the CDR3 is TGTGCCAGCAGCCCCCGCACAGGGACAGGGGGGCCTGAAGCTTTCTTT. Residues: CASSPRTGTGGPEAFF.

This clonotype appeared a single time. This may be a read error: a much more frequent sequence differs by one nucleotide. J is TRBJ1-1 and V is TRBV2; D gene unclear. The CDR3 loop spans 13 amino acids. The germline gives CDR1 SNHLY, CDR2 FYNNEI. The CDR3 is CARSEQTNTEAFF. For the CDR3, the DNA is TGTGCCAGAAGTGAACAGACGAACACTGAAGCTTTCTTT. The full variable domain, rest sourced from reference TRBV2 and TRBJ1-1, is EPEVTQTPSHQVTQMGQEVILRCVPISNHLYFYWYRQILGQKVEFLVSFYNNEISEKSEIFDDQFSVERPDGSNFTLKIRSTKLEDSAMYFCARSEQTNTEAFFGQGTRLTVV.

The chain employs TRBV13 and TRBJ2-7; 8 bases line up with TRBD1. The CDR3 consists of 14 residues. The germline CDR1 and CDR2 sequences are PRHDT and FYEKMQ (reference sequence). V lost 3 bases and J lost 7; bases outside the gene matches: 8. The CDR3 protein is CASSLGRGLREQYF. The CDR3 DNA is TGTGCCAGCAGCTTGGGCAGGGGGCTACGGGAGCAGTACTTC.

V is TRBV12-3 or TRBV12-4 and J is TRBJ2-3, with TRBD2 matching over 8 bases. This CDR3 spans 16 amino acids. V trimming: 8 bases; J trimming: 2 bases; junction bases outside the gene matches: 12. The CDR3 nucleotides read TGTGCCAGCCAATCGTTTGGCGGGGGGTCCACAGATACGCAGTATTTT. It codes for CASQSFGGGSTDTQYF.

This clonotype was detected many times. The chain joins TRBV6-2 or TRBV6-3 to TRBJ2-3, with TRBD1 matching over 7 bases. This CDR3 is built from 14 residues. CDR1 and CDR2 (germline): MNHEY, SVGEGT. V shed 5 bases, J shed 1 base, and the junction held 3 bases outside the gene matches. In DNA, the CDR3 is TGTGCCAGCAGTCTTACAGGGGGCACAGATACGCAGTATTTT. Its translation: CASSLTGGTDTQYF.

This clonotype was recorded at least ten times. The rearrangement uses TRBV7-2 and TRBJ2-7; 9 bases are a match to TRBD1. Germline assignment: CDR1 SGHTA and CDR2 FQGNSA. The length of the CDR3 is 15 residues. The V and J ends lost 5 bases and 4 bases, in that order; junction bases with no gene match: 9. The CDR3 DNA reads TGTGCCAGCAGCGAAGCGACAGGGGGGATTTACGAGCAGTACTTC. This codes for CASSEATGGIYEQYF.

This clonotype has a count of ten or more. The V call is TRBV18, the J call TRBJ2-5, with D perhaps given as TRBD1 or TRBD2 (5 bases each). The CDR3 runs 14 residues. Deletions cut 3 bases from V and 2 bases from J, with 10 bases between. Germline V CDR1 and CDR2: KGHSH, LQKENI. CDR3 DNA: TGTGCCAGCTCACCGAGGGACCTACAAGAGACCCAGTACTTC. Protein product: CASSPRDLQETQYF.

The table lists this clonotype with a count of one. This may be a read error, as it is one base from a much larger clone. CDR3 sequence: CSVEGTAPYEQYF. The CDR3 DNA reads as TGCAGCGTTGAAGGGACAGCCCCCTACGAGCAGTACTTC. The chain is built from TRBV29-1 and TRBJ2-7; tentative D call: TRBD1 (6 bases). Trimming pared 1 base from V and 2 bases from J, leaving 9 bases between. The CDR3 has 13 residues. Germline-derived CDR1 and CDR2 are SQVTM and ANQGSEA.

The chain uses TRBV3-1 and TRBJ2-7; D is uncertain. CDR3 length: 13 amino acids. V lost 0 bases and J lost 7, with 10 bases in between. The germline gives CDR1 LGHDT, CDR2 YNNKEL (reference sequence). CDR3 nucleotides: TGTGCCAGCAGCCAAGAAAACCGCTTAGAGCAGTACTTC. Translation: CASSQENRLEQYF.

This clonotype was counted a few times. V gene TRBV29-1 combines with J gene TRBJ2-3, with D possibly called TRBD1 or TRBD2 (6 bases each). This CDR3 comprises 14 residues. Trimming shortened V by 3 bases and J by 1 base, and 11 bases separated the two germline ends. Germline V gene data show CDR1 as SQVTM and CDR2 as ANQGSEA. The CDR3 DNA reads TGCAGCGTTGAGGGGGCGGGACGCACAGATACGCAGTATTTT. Translated, it gives CSVEGAGRTDTQYF.

The chain recombines TRBV9 with TRBJ1-6; unclear D gene. Germline CDR1 is SGDLS and CDR2 is YYNGEE. V shed 0 bases and J shed 0 bases, with 4 bases lying between them. This CDR3 is built from 15 residues. CDR3 nucleotide sequence: TGTGCCAGCAGCGTAGATAGCTCCTATAATTCACCCCTCCACTTT. Translating it yields CASSVDSSYNSPLHF.

A note on this clonotype: This may stem from a read error, because a much larger clone lies one nucleotide away. The V call is TRBV29-1, the J call TRBJ1-6, with a possible D match to TRBD1 (5 bases). CDR3 length: 14 amino acids. CDR1 and CDR2 from the germline V gene are SQVTM and ANQGSEA. Trimming left V 4 bases short and J 7 bases short, with 14 bases between. The CDR3 loop is CSVGETEPNSPLHF. CDR3 bases: TGCAGCGTTGGCGAGACAGAGCCAAATTCACCCCTCCACTTT.

The V and J genes are TRBV7-9 and TRBJ2-1; D is ambiguous. The CDR3 has 13 residues. Trimming took 1 base from V and 10 from J, leaving 11 bases between them. Germline V gene data show CDR1 as SEHNR and CDR2 as FQNEAQ (reference sequence). The CDR3 protein is CASSLDIIYEQFF. The CDR3 coding sequence is TGTGCCAGCAGCTTAGACATAATCTACGAGCAGTTCTTC.

Comment on this clonotype: This could be a read error, since a much larger clone is one nucleotide away. The chain combines TRBV3-1 with TRBJ2-3, with TRBD2 matching 7 bases. Germline CDR1 reads LGHDT; CDR2 reads YNNKEL (reference sequence). The CDR3 spans 13 residues. Written as DNA, the CDR3 is TGTGCCGGCAGAGCGGGGAGCACAGATACGCAGTATTTT. Amino acid sequence: CAGRAGSTDTQYF.

The table lists this clonotype with many counts. The chain joins TRBV6-2 or TRBV6-3 to TRBJ2-3; 11 nucleotides align to TRBD2. Trimming removed 0 bases from V and 2 bases from J; junction bases left unmatched: 7. Germline V lookup: CDR1 MNHEY, CDR2 SVGEGT. The CDR3 is 18 residues long. CDR3 bases: TGTGCCAGCAGTTACTCCCCCGGGACTAGCGGCATCACAGATACGCAGTATTTT. This gives the protein CASSYSPGTSGITDTQYF.

This clonotype was detected ten times or more. The rearrangement links TRBV20-1 to TRBJ2-5, with D possibly TRBD2 on 5 matching bases. The CDR3 spans 11 residues. Germline CDR1 and CDR2: DFQATT and SNEGSKA (reference sequence). V shed 5 bases and J shed 9 bases, with 13 bases lying between them. Here the CDR3 DNA reads TGCAGTGCTTCAGAAGTCGGGGCCCAGTACTTC. It translates to CSASEVGAQYF.

This clonotype has just one count. The chain carries TRBV12-3 or TRBV12-4 and TRBJ1-5; no definite D call. V lost 7 bases and J lost 1, with 11 bases in between. There are 14 residues in the CDR3. The CDR3 protein is CASTLGDSNQPQHF. CDR3 coding DNA: TGTGCCAGCACTTTGGGAGACAGCAATCAGCCCCAGCATTTT.

Notes on this clonotype: A much larger clone sits a single nucleotide away, making a read error possible. This sequence joins TRBV2 and TRBJ1-5; perhaps TRBD1 as D (6 bases). Per germline, CDR1 SNHLY and CDR2 FYNNEI. This CDR3 contains 14 residues. The chain's CDR3 is CASGRDMNNQTQHF. The CDR3 DNA is TGTGCCAGCGGTCGGGACATGAACAATCAGACCCAGCATTTT.

This clonotype appeared many times. This sequence joins TRBV7-3 and TRBJ1-1; the D is unclear. There are 15 residues in the CDR3. V was clipped by 2 bases and J by 0 bases, with 10 bases between them. Germline V gives CDR1 SGHTA, CDR2 FQGTGA. The CDR3 DNA reads TGTGCCAGCAGCTTACAACAGCTCGTGAACACTGAAGCTTTCTTT. It is translated as CASSLQQLVNTEAFF. The full variable domain, with the rest looked up from reference TRBV7-3 and TRBJ1-1, is GAGVSQTPSNKVTEKGKYVELRCDPISGHTALYWYRQSLGQGPEFLIYFQGTGAADDSGLPNDRFFAVRPEGSVSTLKIQRTERGDSAVYLCASSLQQLVNTEAFFGQGTRLTVV.

This clonotype was counted many times. Compared with germline, one end of the junction differs, possibly owing to a read error. Here the CDR3 DNA reads TGCGCCAGCAGCAAAGAGAGGCACAGGGGGCTGGATACGCAGTATTTT. Its protein is CASSKERHRGLDTQYF. The V gene is TRBV4-3, the J gene TRBJ2-3; 9 positions match TRBD1. From germline, CDR1 is LGHNA and CDR2 YSLEER. This CDR3 comprises 16 residues.

This clonotype was seen ten or more times. The chain is built from TRBV4-3 and TRBJ2-7; D is uncertain. The germline V gene encodes CDR1 LGHNA and CDR2 YSLEER. This CDR3 has 17 residues. Trimming removed 1 base from V and 2 bases from J, with 18 bases in between. The CDR3 DNA is TGCGCCAGCAGCCAAGCCCTAGGTCTATCAGGCACCTACGAGCAGTACTTC. The encoded protein is CASSQALGLSGTYEQYF.